The entry below describes one TCR beta chain. The antigen remains unidentified. These data come from a study of T cells in tumors after PD-1 blockade. Study-level background: Treatment was either pembrolizumab 200 mg every 3 weeks or cemiplimab 350 mg every 2 weeks. A subset received ongoing vismodegib 150 mg daily alongside anti-PD-1 therapy. Study conclusions and caveats: About 41% of tumor TCR clonotypes were also found in blood.

Germline V CDR1 and CDR2: KGHSH, LQKENI. Between the trimmed V and J ends, which lost 2 bases and 0 bases, there was a span of 4 bases. The CDR3 spans 13 residues. Repertoires were generated with immunoSEQ multiplex PCR, while TCRdb's copy carries only in-frame clones and drops some. The sample holds some 66,000 clones; approximately 79% are singletons and the top ten take 4.7%. Template: tumor biopsy or peripheral blood genomic DNA, about 616-6,004 ng per sample. The TCR comes from a human donor with basal cell carcinoma. The chain links TRBV18 to TRBJ2-5; D gene uncertain. Sequencing used PBMCs, obtained after anti-PD-1 treatment. The CDR3 region has the DNA TGTGCCAGCTCACCAGACTACCAAGAGACCCAGTACTTC. Translating it yields CASSPDYQETQYF.